The count of the clone carrying this T cell receptor (beta chain) is one. In the original analysis: Scientists estimated how many nucleated cells there were by amplifying reference gene primers. Libraries were prepared by immunoSEQ multiplex PCR; TCRdb keeps only in-frame clonotypes and omits some of them. V, J and clone size are taken as reported in that table, and D and trimming were inferred from the DNA itself. Of some 100,000 clones detected, 65% to 90% appear once; the ten largest clones hold roughly 3%. The data belong to a study of blood T cell repertoires in COVID-19. Those enrolled, adults aged about 18 to 95 years, came from about two dozen US areas. The V segment lost 7 bases and the J segment 8 bases; nucleotides outside the gene matches: 8. The CDR3 consists of 13 residues.

The J gene is TRBJ1-2, the V gene TRBV12-3 or TRBV12-4, with 9 bases fitting TRBD1. This TCR was sampled from a woman in her 50s who had recovered from COVID-19. Sequencing used PBMCs or T cells enriched from blood (not recorded which). The CDR3 spells CASTAGQGFGYTF. CDR3 sequence (DNA): TGTGCCAGCACCGCGGGACAGGGCTTCGGCTACACCTTC.